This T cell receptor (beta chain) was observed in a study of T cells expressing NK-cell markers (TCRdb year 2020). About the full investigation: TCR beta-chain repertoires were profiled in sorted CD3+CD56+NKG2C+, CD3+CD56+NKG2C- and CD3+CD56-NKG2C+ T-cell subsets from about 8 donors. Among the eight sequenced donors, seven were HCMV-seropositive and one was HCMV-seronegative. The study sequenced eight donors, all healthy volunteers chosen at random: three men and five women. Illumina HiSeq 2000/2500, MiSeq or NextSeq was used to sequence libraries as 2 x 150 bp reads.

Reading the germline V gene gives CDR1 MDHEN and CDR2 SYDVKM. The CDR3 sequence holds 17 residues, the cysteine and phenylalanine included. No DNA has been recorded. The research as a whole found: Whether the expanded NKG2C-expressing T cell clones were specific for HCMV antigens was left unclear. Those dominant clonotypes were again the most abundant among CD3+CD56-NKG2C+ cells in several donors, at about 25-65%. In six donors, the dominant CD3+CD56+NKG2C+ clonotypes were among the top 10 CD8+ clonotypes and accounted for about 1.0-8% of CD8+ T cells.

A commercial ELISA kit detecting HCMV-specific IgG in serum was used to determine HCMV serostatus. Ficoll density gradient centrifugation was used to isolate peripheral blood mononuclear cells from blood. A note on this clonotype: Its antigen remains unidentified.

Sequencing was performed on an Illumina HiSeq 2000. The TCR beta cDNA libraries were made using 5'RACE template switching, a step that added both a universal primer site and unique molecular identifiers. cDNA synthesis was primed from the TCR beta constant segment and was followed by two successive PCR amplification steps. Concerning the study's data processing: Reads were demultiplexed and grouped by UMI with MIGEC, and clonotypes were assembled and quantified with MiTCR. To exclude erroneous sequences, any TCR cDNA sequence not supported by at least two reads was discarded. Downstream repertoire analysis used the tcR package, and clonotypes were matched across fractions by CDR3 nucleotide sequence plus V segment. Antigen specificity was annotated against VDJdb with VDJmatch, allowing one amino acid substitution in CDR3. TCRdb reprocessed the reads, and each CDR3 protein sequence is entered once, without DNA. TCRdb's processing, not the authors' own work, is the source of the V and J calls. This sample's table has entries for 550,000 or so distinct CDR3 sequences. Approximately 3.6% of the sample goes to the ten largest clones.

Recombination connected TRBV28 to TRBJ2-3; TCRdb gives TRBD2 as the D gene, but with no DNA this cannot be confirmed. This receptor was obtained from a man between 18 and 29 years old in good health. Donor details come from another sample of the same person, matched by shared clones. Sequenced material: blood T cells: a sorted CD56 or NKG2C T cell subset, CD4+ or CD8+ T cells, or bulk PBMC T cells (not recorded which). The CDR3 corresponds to CASSSPSSGWITDTQYF. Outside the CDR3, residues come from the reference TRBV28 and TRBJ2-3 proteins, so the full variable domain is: DVKVTQSSRYLVKRTGEKVFLECVQDMDHENMFWYRQDPGLGLRLIYFSYDVKMKEKGDIPEGYSVSREKKERFSLILESASTNQTSMYLCASSSPSSGWITDTQYFGPGTRLTVL.